A selection of T cell receptor beta chains follows, all from one sample in a study of blood T cell repertoires in COVID-19. Data came from immunoSEQ multiplex PCR; TCRdb stores just in-frame clones and leaves some out. The data contain approximately 37,000 clones, 80% to 90% of them singletons. The sequenced material came from peripheral blood. These receptors all come from a human donor in a cohort sampled during active COVID-19. Each CDR3 is given with its conserved first and last residue. The D gene is left open where the match is weak. The size entry is marked missing in some rows and otherwise reads once, few, many or a size class.

v_gene	abundance	d_gene	j_gene	CDR3aa	CDR3nt
TRBV13	-	TRBD1	TRBJ1-1	CASSFTGGQAFF	TGTGCCAGCAGCTTTACAGGGGGCCAGGCTTTCTTT
TRBV6-1	-	-	TRBJ1-2	CASSDGQGSGYTF	TGTGCCAGCAGTGACGGGCAGGGGAGTGGCTACACCTTC
TRBV30	-	-	TRBJ2-5	CAWNWGGAQETQYF	TGTGCCTGGAATTGGGGGGGGGCCCAAGAGACCCAGTACTTC
TRBV6-2/TRBV6-3	few	-	TRBJ2-1	CASSYSRGTNEQFF	TGTGCCAGCAGTTACTCCAGGGGTACCAATGAGCAGTTCTTC
TRBV19	-	TRBD1	TRBJ2-3	CASSTPGQGAGDTQYF	TGTGCCAGTAGTACCCCGGGACAGGGGGCCGGAGATACGCAGTATTTT
TRBV5-5	-	-	TRBJ2-7	CASSKPRDIFLGQYF	TGTGCCAGCAGCAAACCCCGGGACATCTTCCTTGGGCAGTACTTC
TRBV2	-	-	TRBJ1-5	CASSEARSKGNQPQHF	TGTGCCAGCAGTGAAGCGAGGTCTAAGGGCAATCAGCCCCAGCATTTT
TRBV6-5	-	-	TRBJ2-3	CASSYSPGGTDTQYF	TGTGCCAGCAGTTACTCACCGGGGGGCACAGATACGCAGTATTTT
TRBV4-2	-	TRBD1	TRBJ2-2	CASSQVGQGTGELFF	TGTGCCAGCAGCCAAGTGGGACAGGGAACCGGGGAGCTGTTTTTT
TRBV4-2	-	TRBD2	TRBJ2-5	CASSRESGGGETQYF	TGTGCCAGCAGCCGGGAGAGCGGGGGAGGGGAGACCCAGTACTTC
TRBV4-3	-	-	TRBJ1-2	CASSHQGRGEGYTF	TGCGCCAGCAGCCACCAAGGCAGGGGAGAAGGCTACACCTTC
TRBV11-2	once	TRBD2	TRBJ2-7	CASSLSGTISSYEQYF	TGTGCCAGCAGCTTGTCCGGGACTATAAGCTCCTACGAGCAGTACTTC
TRBV3-1/TRBV3-2	-	-	TRBJ2-7	CASSRSHRGGSSYEQYF	TGTGCCAGCAGCCGATCCCACAGGGGGGGAAGCTCCTACGAGCAGTACTTC
TRBV6-5	-	TRBD1	TRBJ1-6	CASSFRQGNSPLHF	TGTGCCAGCAGTTTCAGACAGGGAAATTCACCCCTCCACTTT
TRBV4-2	-	TRBD1	TRBJ1-4	CASNRQGATTNEKLFF	TGTGCCAGCAACCGACAGGGGGCTACAACTAATGAAAAACTGTTTTTT
TRBV5-4	-	TRBD2	TRBJ2-4	CASSPGGTSGANENIQYF	TGTGCCAGCAGCCCCGGCGGGACTAGCGGGGCCAACGAAAACATTCAGTACTTC
TRBV10-3	-	-	TRBJ1-1	CAIRGQMDTEAFF	TGTGCCATCAGAGGACAGATGGACACTGAAGCTTTCTTT
TRBV19	-	TRBD1	TRBJ1-4	CASSTLTGLREKLFF	TGTGCCAGTAGTACTTTGACAGGGTTGAGGGAAAAACTGTTTTTT
TRBV9	-	-	TRBJ2-1	CASSEGLPRGYNEQFF	TGTGCCAGCAGTGAAGGACTCCCACGAGGGTACAATGAGCAGTTCTTC
TRBV7-8	-	-	TRBJ2-3	CASSPARGGKVDTQYF	TGTGCCAGCAGCCCAGCGAGGGGGGGCAAAGTAGATACGCAGTATTTT
TRBV7-2	few	-	TRBJ1-2	CASSLGHFYGYTF	TGTGCCAGCAGCTTAGGTCACTTCTATGGCTACACCTTC
TRBV5-1	-	TRBD2	TRBJ2-1	CASQSTAGEFYNEQFF	TGCGCCAGTCAGTCAACAGCGGGAGAGTTTTACAATGAGCAGTTCTTC
TRBV5-1	-	-	TRBJ2-2	CASSLAGSTNTGELFF	TGCGCCAGCAGCTTGGCAGGGTCTACGAACACCGGGGAGCTGTTTTTT
TRBV19	-	TRBD1	TRBJ1-3	CASSVGQLGNTIYF	TGTGCCAGTAGTGTGGGACAGCTGGGAAACACCATATATTTT
TRBV24-1	-	TRBD1	TRBJ2-1	CATSDGTGPRNEQFF	TGTGCCACCAGTGACGGGACAGGCCCCCGCAATGAGCAGTTCTTC
TRBV7-8	-	-	TRBJ1-6	CASSLARTGSYNSPLHF	TGTGCCAGCAGCTTAGCGCGGACGGGATCCTATAATTCACCCCTCCACTTT
TRBV27	-	-	TRBJ1-6	CASSWSRDYNSPLHF	TGTGCCAGCAGTTGGTCCAGGGATTATAATTCACCCCTCCACTTT
TRBV3-1/TRBV3-2	-	TRBD2	TRBJ2-5	CASSLRGAGEKETQYF	TGTGCCAGCAGCCTTCGGGGTGCGGGAGAAAAAGAGACCCAGTACTTC
TRBV9	-	-	TRBJ1-3	CASSVRDNSGNTIYF	TGTGCCAGCAGCGTCCGGGACAACTCTGGAAACACCATATATTTT
TRBV29-1	-	-	TRBJ1-4	CSVSLNGNEKLFF	TGCAGCGTATCTCTAAACGGGAATGAAAAACTGTTTTTT
TRBV6-4	-	TRBD2	TRBJ2-1	CASSDWTSGSPSYNEQFF	TGTGCCAGCAGTGACTGGACTAGCGGGAGTCCTTCCTACAATGAGCAGTTCTTC
TRBV7-2	-	-	TRBJ1-1	CASSLFTGTEAFF	TGTGCCAGCAGCTTATTCACAGGGACTGAAGCTTTCTTT
TRBV7-2	-	TRBD1	TRBJ2-2	CASSQQGFGELFF	TGTGCCAGCAGCCAACAGGGGTTCGGGGAGCTGTTTTTT
TRBV29-1	-	-	TRBJ2-7	CSAEDSWGVEQYF	TGCAGCGCCGAAGACAGCTGGGGCGTCGAGCAGTACTTC
TRBV6-2/TRBV6-3	-	-	TRBJ1-2	CASSNTNYGYTF	TGTGCCAGCAGCAACACTAACTATGGCTACACCTTC
TRBV6-2/TRBV6-3	-	TRBD2	TRBJ2-3	CASSRTRTADTQYF	TGTGCCAGCAGTCGGACTAGGACCGCAGATACGCAGTATTTT
TRBV5-6	-	TRBD1	TRBJ1-1	CASSLDRGNTEAFF	TGTGCCAGCAGCCTAGACAGGGGGAACACTGAAGCTTTCTTT
TRBV29-1	-	-	TRBJ2-1	CSVEDLVLSSDNEQFF	TGCAGCGTTGAAGATCTAGTTCTCTCGTCGGACAATGAGCAGTTCTTC
TRBV5-1	-	TRBD1	TRBJ2-1	CASSLSGRTGGVNEQFF	TGCGCCAGCAGCTTGTCGGGCCGGACAGGGGGCGTGAATGAGCAGTTCTTC
TRBV19	-	-	TRBJ2-4	CASSRPGTFLGNIQYF	TGTGCCAGTAGTCGCCCTGGGACTTTCCTGGGGAACATTCAGTACTTC
TRBV5-1	-	TRBD1	TRBJ1-2	CASSSTGQPSHGYTF	TGCGCCAGCAGCTCTACGGGACAGCCCTCCCATGGCTACACCTTC
TRBV30	-	-	TRBJ1-6	CAWSVLDRGRGPLHF	TGTGCCTGGAGTGTACTGGATCGTGGAAGAGGTCCCCTCCACTTT
TRBV2	-	TRBD1	TRBJ2-1	CASTPRGQGDEQFF	TGTGCCAGCACACCACGGGGACAGGGAGATGAGCAGTTCTTC
TRBV5-4	-	TRBD1	TRBJ2-7	CASSLSGQGSYEQYF	TGTGCCAGCAGCTTGTCGGGACAGGGTTCCTACGAGCAGTACTTC
TRBV25-1	-	-	TRBJ1-1	CARRRGLGRVYTEAFF	TGTGCCAGAAGAAGGGGCTTGGGGCGCGTCTACACTGAAGCTTTCTTT
TRBV4-2	few	-	TRBJ2-3	CASSLDGRSDTQYF	TGTGCCAGCAGCCTAGACGGGAGATCAGATACGCAGTATTTT
TRBV4-2	-	TRBD2	TRBJ2-6	CASSEGTSGAVGANVLTF	TGTGCCAGCAGCGAAGGGACTAGCGGGGCGGTGGGGGCCAACGTCCTGACTTTC
TRBV18	-	-	TRBJ1-2	CASSPRQMSPSNYGYTF	TGTGCCAGCTCACCGCGGCAGATGTCCCCCAGCAACTATGGCTACACCTTC
TRBV5-1	-	TRBD1	TRBJ2-7	CASSRDRGRLSEQYF	TGCGCCAGCAGCCGGGACAGGGGGCGTTTGTCCGAGCAGTACTTC
TRBV28	-	TRBD1	TRBJ1-5	CASSRDRGRIQPQHF	TGTGCCAGCAGTCGGGACAGGGGGCGAATTCAGCCCCAGCATTTT
TRBV28	-	TRBD1	TRBJ1-2	CASSDRGRGDGYTF	TGTGCCAGCAGCGACAGGGGGCGGGGGGATGGCTACACCTTC
TRBV3-1/TRBV3-2	once	-	TRBJ2-2	CASSRAPGELFF	TGTGCCAGCAGCCGAGCTCCCGGGGAGCTGTTTTTT
TRBV28	-	TRBD2	TRBJ2-5	CASSSGGADGETQYF	TGTGCCAGCAGCTCGGGGGGGGCCGACGGGGAGACCCAGTACTTC
TRBV2	-	-	TRBJ2-7	CASRLLLLGGTYEQYF	TGTGCCAGCAGGCTCCTACTTCTAGGGGGTACCTACGAGCAGTACTTC
TRBV19	-	-	TRBJ1-1	CASSPRETGRAEAFF	TGTGCCAGTAGTCCGAGAGAGACGGGTCGGGCTGAAGCTTTCTTT